The 26 T cell receptor beta chains given below trace back to one sample, sequenced in a study of blood T cell repertoires in COVID-19. Only in-frame clones appear in the TCRdb table, and some are missing; sequencing was by immunoSEQ multiplex PCR. This table has 400,000 to 450,000 clones, 90% appearing once. Input material: PBMCs or T cells enriched from blood (not recorded which). Every receptor here comes from a man younger than 35 who had recovered from COVID-19.

The chain uses TRBV10-3 and TRBJ1-5; TRBD1 is a possible D gene (5 bases). Trimming stripped 10 bases from V and 9 bases from J, with 19 bases between. This CDR3 spans 13 amino acids. Germline lookup yields CDR1 ENHRY and CDR2 SYGVKD. The CDR3: CATQESGQGPQHF. The CDR3 nucleotides read TGTGCCACCCAGGAGTCAGGTCAGGGGCCCCAGCATTTT.

As for this clone: Other DNA sequences in the sample encode the same CDR3. The chain employs TRBV5-1 and TRBJ1-4, with 9 bases aligning to TRBD1. Germline loops: CDR1 SGHRS, CDR2 YFSETQ. Trimming removed 0 bases from V and 0 bases from J; junction bases left unmatched: 0. The CDR3 length is 16 residues. CDR3 amino acids: CASSLGDRATNEKLFF. The CDR3 nucleotides are TGCGCCAGCAGCTTGGGGGACAGGGCAACTAATGAAAAACTGTTTTTT.

The rearrangement joins TRBV28 to TRBJ1-2, with 7 bases that match TRBD1. From germline, CDR1 is MDHEN and CDR2 SYDVKM. The CDR3 totals 12 residues. Trimming cost V 5 bases and J 6 bases; bases outside gene matches: 3. In DNA, the CDR3 is TGTGCCAGCAGTCCAGACAGGGATGGCTACACCTTC. Translation: CASSPDRDGYTF.

The rearrangement links TRBV27 to TRBJ1-1; D is unclear. The V end was cut by 3 bases, the J end by 6 bases, with 11 bases between. The CDR3 covers 13 residues. CDR1 and CDR2 (germline): MNHEY, SMNVEV (reference sequence). CDR3 amino acids: CASSFRPTAEAFF. In DNA, the CDR3 is TGTGCCAGCAGTTTTCGACCCACAGCTGAAGCTTTCTTT.

The chain couples TRBV4-1 to TRBJ2-7; possibly TRBD1 for D (6 bases). V was trimmed by 2 bases and J by 3 bases, leaving 14 bases between them. CDR3 size: 15 residues. Germline V gene sequence: CDR1 MGHRA, CDR2 YSYEKL. Here the CDR3 DNA reads TGCGCCAGCAGCCAAATGGTGGACAGAAGCTACGAGCAGTACTTC. It specifies CASSQMVDRSYEQYF.

The rearrangement links TRBV5-5 to TRBJ2-1; possible D gene TRBD1, 5 bases. Germline V gives CDR1 SGHKS, CDR2 YYEKEE (reference sequence). V shed 1 base and J shed 2 bases, with 7 bases lying between them. The CDR3 extends over 14 amino acids. CDR3 DNA sequence: TGTGCCAGCAGCTTGAAGGGGACCTACAATGAGCAGTTCTTC. Translated: CASSLKGTYNEQFF.

The rearrangement joins TRBV14 to TRBJ2-3, with TRBD2 as a possible D gene (6 bases). Germline V gene lookup returns CDR1 SGHDN and CDR2 FVKESK. The CDR3 runs 15 residues. Trimming left V 1 base short and J 0 bases short, with 8 bases between. The CDR3 reads CASSQGGTSTDTQYF. CDR3 nucleotide sequence: TGTGCCAGCAGCCAAGGTGGGACTAGCACAGATACGCAGTATTTT.

The chain carries TRBV18 and TRBJ2-6, with a weak D call TRBD1 (5 bases). This CDR3 has 16 amino acids. Germline values: CDR1 KGHSH, CDR2 LQKENI. The V end was cut by 2 bases, the J end by 2 bases, with 10 bases between. The CDR3 nucleotides are TGTGCCAGCTCACCAACGGCAGGGACTGGGGCCAACGTCCTGACTTTC. Its translation: CASSPTAGTGANVLTF.

The CDR3 nucleotides read TGTGCCTGGAGAGGACTAGCGGTCCCTAGCACAGATACGCAGTATTTT. It is translated as CAWRGLAVPSTDTQYF. The rearrangement joins TRBV30 to TRBJ2-3; 10 bases line up with TRBD2. The V gene's germline CDR1 is GTSNPN and CDR2 SVGIG (reference sequence). The CDR3 has 16 amino acids. The trim removed 3 bases at V and 0 bases at J, leaving 6 bases unmatched.

The chain has TRBV2 and TRBJ1-5, with unresolved D. V was clipped by 7 bases and J by 7 bases, with 14 bases between them. CDR1 SNHLY and CDR2 FYNNEI come from the germline V gene. The CDR3 extends over 13 amino acids. As DNA, the CDR3 is TGTGCCAGCAACATCATGGTGTCCCAGCCCCAGCATTTT. Translation gives CASNIMVSQPQHF.

The chain combines TRBV13 with TRBJ2-3; 8 bases line up with TRBD1. After removal of 6 bases from V and 4 bases from J, the junction contained 9 bases not matched to a gene. The CDR3 is made up of 15 amino acids. Germline CDR1 PRHDT, CDR2 FYEKMQ (reference sequence). The CDR3 DNA is TGTGCCAGCAGTTTTGGGACAGGAGTCGCAGATACGCAGTATTTT. This translates into CASSFGTGVADTQYF. Looking up the rest from reference TRBV13 and TRBJ2-3 gives the full variable domain: AAGVIQSPRHLIKEKRETATLKCYPIPRHDTVYWYQQGPGQDPQFLISFYEKMQSDKGSIPDRFSAQQFSDYHSELNMSSLELGDSALYFCASSFGTGVADTQYFGPGTRLTVL.

The chain carries TRBV5-4 and TRBJ2-7; D uncertain. V was cut by 0 bases and J by 3 bases, with 7 bases left in between. CDR3 length: 13 amino acids. Germline V gives CDR1 SGHNT, CDR2 YYREEE (reference sequence). The CDR3 coding sequence is TGTGCCAGCAGCTTGGACCGACACTACGAGCAGTACTTC. It specifies CASSLDRHYEQYF.

The chain is built from TRBV19 and TRBJ2-7, with 8 bases fitting TRBD1. Trimming cost V 1 base and J 7 bases; bases outside gene matches: 9. In germline, CDR1 is LNHDA, CDR2 SQIVND (reference sequence). This CDR3 is 15 amino acids long. The CDR3 DNA reads TGTGCCAGTAGTATAGGGACAGGGAGATCGGCAGAGCAGTACTTC. This codes for CASSIGTGRSAEQYF.

The chain uses TRBV29-1 and TRBJ1-6; TRBD1 matches 7 bases. Germline V gives CDR1 SQVTM, CDR2 ANQGSEA. CDR3 length: 15 residues. The V gene end was trimmed by 4 bases and the J gene end by 7 bases; junction bases not matched to a gene: 10. CDR3 in amino acids: CSVGGGTEDNSPLHF. DNA of the CDR3: TGCAGCGTTGGAGGAGGGACAGAAGACAATTCACCCCTCCACTTT.

V and J are TRBV7-9 and TRBJ1-2; 8 bases align to TRBD1. The CDR3 extends over 17 amino acids. The trim removed 3 bases at V and 0 bases at J, leaving 9 bases unmatched. The germline gives CDR1 SEHNR, CDR2 FQNEAQ (reference sequence). The CDR3 spells CASSFPTGAQANYGYTF. The CDR3 nucleotides read TGTGCCAGCAGCTTCCCGACAGGGGCCCAAGCTAACTATGGCTACACCTTC.

The J gene is TRBJ1-5, the V gene TRBV4-1, with D possibly being TRBD1 (5 bases). Germline V gene sequence: CDR1 MGHRA, CDR2 YSYEKL. This CDR3 has 14 amino acids. V dropped 8 bases and J dropped 2 bases, with 13 bases sitting between them. CDR3 nucleotides: TGCGCCAGCCGAGGAGAACAGGGCAATCAGCCCCAGCATTTT. Residues: CASRGEQGNQPQHF.

V and J are TRBV20-1 and TRBJ1-3, with D unresolved. Trimming left V 5 bases short and J 7 bases short, with 9 bases between. The CDR3 has 11 residues. Germline V lookup: CDR1 DFQATT, CDR2 SNEGSKA (reference sequence). CDR3 sequence (DNA): TGCAGTGCTTCCTTTGAGAACACCATATATTTT. It encodes CSASFENTIYF.

This chain joins TRBV3-1 (or the pseudogene TRBV3-2) and TRBJ1-1; D gene unclear. The length of the CDR3 is 11 residues. V was cut by 6 bases and J by 7 bases, with 9 bases left in between. Germline values: CDR1 LGHDT, CDR2 YNNKEL (reference sequence). The CDR3 DNA follows: TGTGCCAGCAGACGGGGAAATGAAGCTTTCTTT. Protein product: CASRRGNEAFF.

The chain joins TRBV5-4 to TRBJ2-1; 7 bases line up with TRBD1. Germline lookup yields CDR1 SGHNT and CDR2 YYREEE (reference sequence). CDR3 length equals 13 residues. V was pared by 2 bases and J by 6 bases, with 2 bases of the junction left unmatched. CDR3 in amino acids: CASSFDRANEQFF. The CDR3 DNA is TGTGCCAGCAGCTTTGACAGGGCCAATGAGCAGTTCTTC. Full variable domain (rest looked up from reference TRBV5-4 and TRBJ2-1): ETGVTQSPTHLIKTRGQQVTLRCSSQSGHNTVSWYQQALGQGPQFIFQYYREEENGRGNFPPRFSGLQFPNYSSELNVNALELDDSALYLCASSFDRANEQFFGPGTRLTVL.

The genes are TRBV7-3 and TRBJ2-5; 7 positions match TRBD2. The CDR3 has 15 residues. V gave up 0 bases and J gave up 4 bases; unmatched junction bases: 5. Germline V CDR1 and CDR2: SGHTA, FQGTGA. The CDR3, as DNA: TGTGCCAGCAGCTTAACAACGGGGGGTAGAGAGACCCAGTACTTC. Protein product: CASSLTTGGRETQYF.

The chain uses TRBV15 and TRBJ1-2, with 8 bases identical to TRBD1. With 3 bases clipped from V and 1 base from J, the junction kept 10 bases outside the gene matches. Germline values: CDR1 LNHNV, CDR2 YYDKDF (reference sequence). This CDR3 is 17 amino acids long. CDR3 in DNA: TGTGCCACCAGCAGTAGTGACAGGGGAATAGATAACTATGGCTACACCTTC. Its translation is CATSSSDRGIDNYGYTF.

The V gene is TRBV24-1, the J gene TRBJ1-2; D is undetermined. The CDR3 totals 11 residues. The V and J ends lost 5 bases and 8 bases respectively, with 8 bases between them. Germline lookup yields CDR1 KGHDR and CDR2 SFDVKD. CDR3 sequence reads: CATSAPEGYTF. CDR3 DNA: TGTGCCACCAGTGCGCCTGAGGGCTACACCTTC.

V and J are TRBV3-1 (or the pseudogene TRBV3-2) and TRBJ1-2; TRBD1 is a possible D gene (6 bases). There are 17 residues in the CDR3. The V gene lost 0 bases and the J gene lost 2 bases, with 16 bases spanning the gap. The germline V gene has CDR1 LGHDT and CDR2 YNNKEL (reference sequence). In DNA, the CDR3 is TGTGCCAGCAGCCAAGATCCCCGACAGGCCTTCAACTATGGCTACACCTTC. This codes for CASSQDPRQAFNYGYTF.

CDR3 bases: TGTGCCAGCAGTTTAGAACCACTGGTAAATTCACCCCTCCACTTT. Amino acids: CASSLEPLVNSPLHF. The chain joins TRBV27 to TRBJ1-6; D remains unclear. There are 15 residues in the CDR3. Germline values: CDR1 MNHEY, CDR2 SMNVEV (reference sequence). V was clipped by 2 bases and J by 7 bases, with 12 bases between them.

The chain is built from TRBV19 and TRBJ1-5; 7 nucleotides align to TRBD1. The V gene's germline CDR1 is LNHDA and CDR2 SQIVND (reference sequence). The trim removed 6 bases at V and 7 bases at J, leaving 9 bases unmatched. The length of the CDR3 is 14 residues. Here the CDR3 reads CASRKKGARQPQHF. The CDR3 nucleotides read TGTGCCAGTAGGAAAAAGGGGGCACGGCAGCCCCAGCATTTT.

V usage is TRBV2 and J usage is TRBJ1-6, with a weak D call TRBD1 (5 bases). CDR3 length: 13 residues. Germline V CDR1 and CDR2: SNHLY, FYNNEI. The ends were cut back, 1 base at V and 7 bases at J, with 5 bases in the middle. The CDR3 DNA sequence: TGTGCCAGCAGTGAAGACAGGAATTCACCCCTCCACTTT. It codes for CASSEDRNSPLHF.